This passage covers 17 T cell receptor beta chains from one sample sequenced in a study of T cell responses to AZD1222 COVID-19 vaccine. Produced via immunoSEQ multiplex PCR; TCRdb's table is partial and in-frame only. The sample gives some 170,000 clones, 85% to 95% of which show up once; about 2.5% is in the top ten. The sample here was peripheral blood, taken on day 0 of AZD1222 vaccination. The receptors derive from an adult in good health.

In DNA form, the CDR3 reads TGTGCCAGCAGCTCAAACAGGGGAACTAATGAAAAACTGTTTTTT. Its protein product is CASSSNRGTNEKLFF. The rearrangement joins TRBV5-6 to TRBJ1-4; 7 bases are a match to TRBD1. The ends lost 3 bases at V and 1 base at J; junction bases unmatched: 3. This CDR3 region has 15 residues. Germline V gene data show CDR1 as SGHDT and CDR2 as YYEEEE.

The CDR3: CASSRDGAINEKLFF. The CDR3 DNA reads TGCGCCAGCAGTCGGGACGGAGCTATAAATGAAAAACTGTTTTTT. The V gene is TRBV5-1, the J gene TRBJ1-4, with D possibly matching TRBD1 (5 bases). Looked up from germline, CDR1 is SGHRS and CDR2 is YFSETQ. CDR3 size: 15 residues. V was clipped by 5 bases and J by 5 bases, with 16 bases between them.

The rearrangement uses TRBV5-1 and TRBJ2-3, with 7 bases that match TRBD1. Germline V gene sequence: CDR1 SGHRS, CDR2 YFSETQ. V lost 4 bases, J lost 2 bases, and 4 bases stayed unmatched. The CDR3 is 14 residues long. CDR3: CASSRDRFTDTQYF. CDR3 coding DNA: TGCGCCAGCAGCCGGGACAGATTCACAGATACGCAGTATTTT.

This clone was observed a single time. This chain links TRBV3-1 (or the pseudogene TRBV3-2) with TRBJ2-2; unclear D gene. The V gene lost 0 bases and the J gene lost 5 bases, with 10 bases spanning the gap. The CDR3 is made up of 15 amino acids. Germline assignment: CDR1 LGHDT and CDR2 YNNKEL (reference sequence). The CDR3 DNA is TGTGCCAGCAGCCAAGATAGGGTCAGGACCGGGGAGCTGTTTTTT. It specifies CASSQDRVRTGELFF.

The chain couples TRBV7-9 to TRBJ1-1; D unresolved. CDR1 and CDR2 from the germline V gene are SEHNR and FQNEAQ (reference sequence). Deletions cut 3 bases from V and 1 base from J, with 3 bases between. CDR3 size: 12 residues. CDR3 sequence reads: CASSFQNTEAFF. In nucleotides, the CDR3 is TGTGCCAGCAGCTTTCAGAACACTGAAGCTTTCTTT. Combining the CDR3 with reference TRBV7-9 and TRBJ1-1 gives the whole variable domain DTGVSQNPRHKITKRGQNVTFRCDPISEHNRLYWYRQTLGQGPEFLTYFQNEAQLEKSRLLSDRFSAERPKGSFSTLEIQRTEQGDSAMYLCASSFQNTEAFFGQGTRLTVV.

DNA of the CDR3: TGTGCCAGCACCCTGTACACTGAAGCTTTCTTT. It is translated as CASTLYTEAFF. The gene calls are TRBV12-3 or TRBV12-4 and TRBJ1-1; unclear D gene. With 7 bases removed from V and 3 bases from J, the gap between germline ends came to 6 bases. The CDR3 runs to 11 residues.

The chain is built from TRBV18 and TRBJ1-1; D not certain. The CDR3 extends over 14 amino acids. Germline V gives CDR1 KGHSH, CDR2 LQKENI. Trimming pared 0 bases from V and 0 bases from J, leaving 5 bases between. CDR3 sequence reads: CASSPPSVNTEAFF. The DNA for the CDR3 is TGTGCCAGCTCACCACCGTCAGTGAACACTGAAGCTTTCTTT.

This clone came up once. The J gene is TRBJ1-1, the V gene TRBV9, with unresolved D. This CDR3 region has 14 residues. Germline values: CDR1 SGDLS, CDR2 YYNGEE. Trimming pared 2 bases from V and 7 bases from J, leaving 15 bases between. CDR3 sequence reads: CASSVRWEMDEAFF. CDR3 coding DNA: TGTGCCAGCAGCGTCAGATGGGAAATGGATGAAGCTTTCTTT.

This clone was recorded a few times. This sequence joins TRBV12-3 or TRBV12-4 and TRBJ1-2; D is unclear. Between the trimmed V and J ends, which lost 5 bases and 8 bases, there was a span of 9 bases. This CDR3 comprises 11 residues. CDR3: CASSRTGGYTF. The CDR3 bases are TGTGCCAGCAGTAGGACGGGAGGCTACACCTTC.

This clone showed up just once. V gene TRBV10-3 combines with J gene TRBJ1-6; D unclear. V gave up 5 bases and J gave up 10 bases, with 12 bases separating them. The CDR3 has 13 amino acids. CDR1 is ENHRY and CDR2 is SYGVKD in the germline V gene. This CDR3 is CAISPVQDSPLHF. The DNA for the CDR3 is TGTGCCATCAGTCCAGTGCAGGACTCACCCCTCCACTTT.

This chain links TRBV29-1 with TRBJ2-7, with 7 bases identical to TRBD1. V was clipped by 1 base and J by 7 bases; unmatched bases: 7. The CDR3 runs 13 residues. Germline CDR1 reads SQVTM; CDR2 reads ANQGSEA. CDR3 bases: TGCAGCGTTGAAGGAACAGGGGCGTGGGAGCAGTACTTC. The encoded protein is CSVEGTGAWEQYF.

This chain connects TRBV3-1 (or the pseudogene TRBV3-2) to TRBJ1-1; 7 bases align to TRBD1. V lost 3 bases and J lost 0; bases outside the gene matches: 4. The CDR3 is made up of 15 amino acids. The germline CDR1 and CDR2 sequences are LGHDT and YNNKEL (reference sequence). CDR3 DNA: TGTGCCAGCAGCCATCACAGGGGTATGAACACTGAAGCTTTCTTT. It yields the protein CASSHHRGMNTEAFF.

The V and J genes are TRBV5-5 and TRBJ1-4, with D possibly TRBD1 on 6 matching bases. This CDR3 is 14 amino acids long. Trimming took off 3 bases at V and 4 bases at J, with 10 bases between the two ends. Germline CDR1 and CDR2: SGHKS and YYEKEE (reference sequence). The DNA of the CDR3 is TGTGCCAGCAGCTCCGGACAGAGTAATGAAAAACTGTTTTTT. It encodes CASSSGQSNEKLFF.

The chain employs TRBV28 and TRBJ2-7, with 8 bases fitting TRBD1. Germline loops: CDR1 MDHEN, CDR2 SYDVKM. V shed 3 bases and J 6 bases; nucleotides not matched to a gene: 4. This CDR3 spans 13 amino acids. The CDR3 nucleotides are TGTGCCAGCAGTTTCCAGGGGGCCTCCGAGCAGTACTTC. This encodes CASSFQGASEQYF.

The chain has TRBV14 and TRBJ2-2, with a possible D match to TRBD2 (6 bases). The germline V gene has CDR1 SGHDN and CDR2 FVKESK. Between the trimmed V and J ends, which lost 4 bases and 4 bases, there was a span of 16 bases. This CDR3 comprises 16 residues. The CDR3 DNA follows: TGTGCCAGCAGCCCCCTAAGGCGGGACGGCACCGGGGAGCTGTTTTTT. Its translation: CASSPLRRDGTGELFF.

V is TRBV18 and J is TRBJ2-5, with 7 bases lining up with TRBD2. The CDR3 has 13 amino acids. The J segment lost 4 bases and the V segment lost 3 bases, leaving 2 bases of the junction unmatched. The germline V gene has CDR1 KGHSH and CDR2 LQKENI. CDR3 sequence (DNA): TGTGCCAGCTCACCCGGCGGGGGAGAGACCCAGTACTTC. Translated, it gives CASSPGGGETQYF. The whole variable domain, filled in from reference TRBV18 and TRBJ2-5, reads NAGVMQNPRHLVRRRGQEARLRCSPMKGHSHVYWYRQLPEEGLKFMVYLQKENIIDESGMPKERFSAEFPKEGPSILRIQQVVRGDSAAYFCASSPGGGETQYFGPGTRLLVL.

In regard to this clone: Its ends do not fully match the called genes, so a read error is possible. V is TRBV19 and J is TRBJ1-5, with D maybe TRBD1 (6 bases). Germline V CDR1 and CDR2: LNHDA, SQIVND (reference sequence). The CDR3 sequence is 13 residues long. As DNA, the CDR3 is TGTGCCAGTAGTGATACAGGGTTTCAGGCCCAGCATTTT. It yields the protein CASSDTGFQAQHF.